This entry describes one T cell receptor (beta chain). It lacks a known antigen. No quality values exist for individual bases; no much larger clone is one base distant. Library prep was done by the immunoSEQ multiplex PCR assay. For the multiplex PCR, a mixture combining 60 forward primers for TCR Vbeta segments and 13 reverse primers for TCR Jbeta segments was used. Amplification of the CDR3 region of rearranged TCR beta genes was performed with a multiplex PCR assay on genomic DNA. The Illumina HiSeq System was used to sequence the amplified TCR beta libraries as 87-base-pair reads. The published analysis was carried out like this. A later analysis counted some 74 million unique TCR beta chains across the 666 repertoires, and 9.5 million to 11 million of these chains were shared by at least two donors. Raw reads were error-corrected and collapsed into unique sequences with a nearest-neighbor algorithm that merged closely related sequences to remove PCR and sequencing errors. V, D and J gene segments were assigned by aligning CDR3 sequences to IMGT reference sequences. For a sequence to be retained, a match of at least six nucleotides was required to both a V gene segment and a J gene segment. A rearrangement counted as productive if the CDR3 had no stop codons and remained in frame with V and J, and every other rearrangement counted as non-productive. Following IMGT convention, CDR3 was defined as the stretch from the second conserved V-encoded cysteine up to the conserved J-encoded phenylalanine. The earlier analysis of approximately 500 of the donors excluded sequences that lacked an unambiguous match to a single V gene segment. An earlier analysis of just under 600 of the donors called V segments functional above 56.7% productive rearrangements and segregating when the between-donor standard deviation exceeded 5%. A statistical classification framework was built for diagnosing cytomegalovirus status from the catalog of TCR beta chain sequences. V and J gene assignment, in a later analysis, came from comparing TCR nucleotide sequences with IMGT/GENE-DB human TR gene sequences. Using the TCRdist pipeline, a later analysis assigned CDR3 sequences along with most-parsimonious VDJ recombination scenarios. A later analysis defined each TCR beta chain by its CDR3 amino acid sequence plus V-gene family, and excluded reads lacking a unique V-gene family. In a later analysis, some 600 highly shared, low-generation-probability nucleotide sequences were removed to address suspected cross-contamination and a sequencing artifact. In a later analysis, a clonal expansion index for each public chain was calculated from normalized within-repertoire ranks of inferred template counts. Generation probabilities in a later analysis came from a VDJ recombination model fitted to out-of-frame rearrangements, and those results were checked against IGoR. In a later analysis, hypergeometric tests were used to score TCR-TCR, TCR-HLA and TCR-CMV co-occurrence, with a repertoire-size bias correction applied to TCR pairs. To estimate false discovery rates, a later analysis permuted the HLA or CMV assignments 20 times. In a later analysis, co-occurring TCRs were grouped using DBSCAN, with TCRdist sequence similarity added in when clustering inside HLA-allele-positive subsets. For co-occurrence clustering, repertoires with fewer than 30,000 or more than 120,000 public chains were excluded, along with about five repertoires with anomalous nucleotide sharing. Entries here come from immuneACCESS through TCRdb and include only in-frame sequences with V and J called. Some clones fail to appear in such tables; in the studies checked, an unresolved V gene covers under half of the shortfall, and the cause of the remainder is unknown. V and J calls and clone size follow that table, whereas D and trimming were derived from the DNA. The table for this sample lists around 190,000 clones; roughly 80% of them were counted only once. Less than 3.5% of the sample goes to the ten largest clones.

This specimen belongs to a study of cytomegalovirus exposure and HLA in healthy donors (dated by TCRdb to about 2017). Background for the entire study: In an earlier analysis of approximately 500 of the donors, roughly 300 Gb of sequence data and some 100 million unique TCR beta sequences from roughly 180 million T cells were reported. A later analysis re-analyzed previously published TCR beta repertoires from about 600 donors and added high-resolution HLA genotyping to study TCR occurrence patterns. To decide whether each TCR beta V gene segment behaved as functional or pseudogenic, an earlier analysis of some 600 of the donors relied on high-throughput TCR beta sequencing. The study aimed to test whether cataloging public T cell receptors could reveal signatures of past pathogen exposure. Across some 400 genotyped donors of the cohort, an average of 235,054 unique TCR beta nucleotide sequences per donor were sequenced, and roughly a sixth of those sequences were non-productive. The number of donors typed differed by locus, with 629-630 for A, B, C, DRB1 and DQB1, more than 500 for DQA1, nearly 610 for DPA1, and about 450 for DPB1. An early release covering roughly 640 HLA-typed donors comprised approximately 300 gigabases of sequencing data and 85 million or so unique TCR sequences. All discovery cohort repertoires had been generated on a single sequencing platform. The study used immunosequencing to profile the T cell repertoires of approximately 690 subjects and linked those repertoires to cytomegalovirus serostatus. Four to six DR-DQ haplotypes were handled as single units for association and clustering, since linkage in the cohort was strong. Donor age, sex, ethnicity and CMV serostatus were compiled alongside the repertoire data. To predict cytomegalovirus infection status, the study brought together high-throughput TCR immunosequencing, statistical association of individual TCRs with disease status, and machine learning. Genome-wide SNP genotypes for about 60% of the roughly 700 donors were used in a later genetic analysis, which treated that subset as a discovery cohort. Of the 300 to 500 genotyped donors, more than 75% were placed in the genetic ancestry cluster associated with self-reported Caucasian donors. HLA typing included class I and class II loci at four-digit resolution. The later analysis used no new phenotypic data to find candidate immune exposures, relying instead on TCR beta sequences and their occurrence across donors. In addition to the first cohort of roughly 700 subjects, a separate validation cohort of 120 different subjects was used.

Overall study outcomes, separate from this receptor: Some IMGT-functional V segments, including TRBV6-2 and TRBV6-3, could not be distinguished by the 87-base-pair reads and were therefore excluded. V-gene and J-gene trimming of TCR beta chains was associated with a missense DCLRE1C variant in a later genetic analysis, and the association was replicated in an independent cohort. A later analysis found that HLA-associated TCR beta chains were more clonally expanded and had lower generation probabilities than equally common non-associated chains. In a later analysis, the rate of TCR association differed among HLA loci, with DRB1 alleles having the most associated TCRs and HLA-C alleles having the fewest. Cytomegalovirus status was reported to be diagnosed by the classifier with high specificity and sensitivity in both the original and validation cohorts. Because counts were too low, seventeen rarely observed V segments, including chromosome 9 orphons, were left out of the earlier analysis of over 550 of the donors. In a later analysis, 16,951 TCR beta sequences were associated with specific HLA alleles at a false discovery rate of 0.05. Most TCR sequences were seen in very few donors, while some public TCRs were found in many individuals. The authors suggested that the approach could potentially be extended to other disease states and immunological phenotypes. This cohort had only TCR beta chains sequenced, and the lack of alpha or paired-chain data limited which features could be detected. Several of the top co-occurrence clusters appeared to be linked to parvovirus B19, influenza, CMV and Epstein-Barr virus, according to a later analysis. Correlated functional status among segregating V segments might be attributable to linkage disequilibrium, but an unknown experimental factor could not be ruled out. A total of 164 TCR beta chains were listed by the study as associated with cytomegalovirus. The only immune exposure information available for the cohort was CMV serostatus. In a later analysis, most CMV-associated TCR beta chains were found to appear HLA-restricted, with HLA associations seemingly driven largely by CMV exposure. A further reported finding was that TCR beta sequences accurately predicted the HLA-A and HLA-B alleles for most subjects in the first cohort. HLA typing was unavailable for some donors at each locus, so association tests used only the typed subset. In an earlier analysis of fewer than 750 of the donors, most TCR beta V segments were observed in productive rearrangements about 87% or about 30% of the time, broadly matching IMGT annotations. In a later genetic analysis, fewer N-insertions in productive TCRs were reported among donors in an Asian-associated ancestry cluster than the roughly 670-donor mean. In vitro tests confirmed that a few of the cytomegalovirus-associated TCR beta chains recognize cytomegalovirus antigens. The sequencing pipeline was judged likely to have produced a cluster of highly shared sequence variants as a technical artifact. Assigning TCR associations to individual alleles was difficult when HLA alleles, especially DR and DQ, strongly co-occurred. The presence/absence analyses assumed that sequencing depth was roughly uniform across donors, and that assumption may not be true.

Looking up the germline V gene (reference sequence) yields CDR1 MNHEY and CDR2 SMNVEV. Including cysteine and phenylalanine, the CDR3 has 17 amino acids. The retained sequence is limited to the CDR3, 51 bases, with the frame set at the first base. Germline trimming: 6 bases from V, 5 bases from J; junction bases outside gene matches: 15. The cohort was made up of 650 to 700 healthy bone marrow donors. Cohort members were all nominally healthy when sampled, although unrecorded immune exposures were likely present. The donor tested CMV seronegative and was one of the 352 seronegative cohort members. Each donor provided a peripheral blood sample, and peripheral blood mononuclear cells were used for TCR beta sequencing. Genomic DNA extraction from the blood cell samples was performed with the Qiagen DNeasy Blood Extraction Kit.

The receptor was derived from a female donor in good health and CMV-seronegative. The chain is assembled from TRBV27 and TRBJ2-2, with TRBD2 matching 7 junction bases. The sample taken for sequencing was PBMCs. The bases are TGTGCCAGCAGCCCCGGGGCGGGAGAATTTCGGACCGGGGAGCTGTTTTTT. It translates to CASSPGAGEFRTGELFF.